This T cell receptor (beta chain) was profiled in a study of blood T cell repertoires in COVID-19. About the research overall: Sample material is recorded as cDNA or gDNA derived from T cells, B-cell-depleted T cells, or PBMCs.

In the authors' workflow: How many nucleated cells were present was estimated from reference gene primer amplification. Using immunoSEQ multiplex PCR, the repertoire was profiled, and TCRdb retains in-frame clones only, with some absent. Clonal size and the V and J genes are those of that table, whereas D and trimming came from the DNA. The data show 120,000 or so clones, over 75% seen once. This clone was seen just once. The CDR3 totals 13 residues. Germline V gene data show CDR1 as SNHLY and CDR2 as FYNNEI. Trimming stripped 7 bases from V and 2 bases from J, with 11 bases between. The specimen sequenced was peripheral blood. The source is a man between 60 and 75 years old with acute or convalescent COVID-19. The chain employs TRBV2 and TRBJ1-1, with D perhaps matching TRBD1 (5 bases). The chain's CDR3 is CASKGQGNTEAFF. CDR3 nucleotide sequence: TGTGCCAGCAAGGGGCAGGGAAACACTGAAGCTTTCTTT.